The subject of this entry is one T cell receptor beta chain. Its target is unknown. These data originate in a study of tumor-infiltrating lymphocytes in primary liver carcinoma. Study-level background: The neoplasms were of stage T1-T3 N0M0, with dimensions of about 4.2 to 10 cm across. Study results and limitations: Blood had a significantly lower top-250-clone fraction than tumors did (p = 0.039). There was no comparison of CD4+ and CD8+ repertoires, as samples were bulk unsorted.

The trim removed 3 bases at V and 0 bases at J, leaving 1 base unmatched. Germline loops: CDR1 MGHRA, CDR2 YSYEKL. This CDR3 contains 15 residues. The researchers obtained blood RNA from unsorted whole blood and also extracted germline DNA. Enrolled patients were chronically infected with HBV and treatment-naive. cDNA specific to TCR beta was made from about 0.45 ug of total RNA, with a constant-region primer employed for priming. Nested multiplex PCR, run for three rounds with slightly modified ARM-PCR, yielded TCR beta libraries. A C-beta reverse primer was combined with TRBV1-TRBV30 forward primers in the first two PCR rounds, and each round had ten to eleven cycles. In TCRdb, the multiplex PCR reads were re-called with MiXCR into one record per CDR3 protein. This table has 250,000 to 350,000 distinct CDR3 sequences, 58% appearing once.

The receptor was derived from a woman in her 30s with primary liver carcinoma and hepatitis B virus infection. Sequences were obtained from peripheral blood. The chain joins TRBV4-1 to TRBJ2-1; 8 bases map to TRBD1. The CDR3 bases are TGCGCCAGCAGCCACGGACAGGGCTCCTACAATGAGCAGTTCTTC. This translates into CASSHGQGSYNEQFF.